The sequence of this T cell receptor (beta chain) was determined in a study of blood T cell repertoires in COVID-19. On the study more broadly: The origin of the acute and convalescent COVID-19 samples was the United States, Italy and Spain. In each case, the material was cDNA or gDNA derived from T cells, B-cell-depleted T cells, or PBMCs.

In the original workflow: Estimated nucleated cell counts came from reference gene primer amplification. Method: immunoSEQ multiplex PCR; TCRdb's copy keeps in-frame clones and lacks some. From that table come the V and J calls and clone size; the DNA was used to work out D and trimming. This sample has some 130,000 clones, with almost 80% found just once. The sequence came from a man in his fifties or sixties who had recovered from COVID-19. The sample was peripheral blood.

The DNA of the CDR3 is TGTGCCAGTAGCCCGCAGGGGGACACTGAAGCTTTCTTT. Its protein is CASSPQGDTEAFF. The rearrangement links TRBV19 to TRBJ1-1, with 7 nucleotides matching TRBD1. The germline V gene encodes CDR1 LNHDA and CDR2 SQIVND (reference sequence). This CDR3 has 13 residues. Unmatched junction bases numbered 4, after V lost 6 bases and J lost 3 bases.